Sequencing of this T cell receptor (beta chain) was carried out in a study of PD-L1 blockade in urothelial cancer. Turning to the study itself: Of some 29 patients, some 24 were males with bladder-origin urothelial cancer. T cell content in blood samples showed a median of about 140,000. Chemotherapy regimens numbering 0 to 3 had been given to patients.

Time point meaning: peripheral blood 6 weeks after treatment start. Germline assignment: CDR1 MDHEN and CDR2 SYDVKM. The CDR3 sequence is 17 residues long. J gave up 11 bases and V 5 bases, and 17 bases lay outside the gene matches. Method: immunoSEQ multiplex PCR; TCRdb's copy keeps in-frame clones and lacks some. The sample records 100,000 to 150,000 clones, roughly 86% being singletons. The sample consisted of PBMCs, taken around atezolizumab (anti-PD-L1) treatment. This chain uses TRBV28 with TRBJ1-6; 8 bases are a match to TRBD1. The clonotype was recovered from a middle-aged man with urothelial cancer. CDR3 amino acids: CASSLKPGWTGFAPLHF. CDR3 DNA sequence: TGTGCCAGCAGTCTAAAACCCGGGTGGACAGGGTTTGCACCCCTCCACTTT. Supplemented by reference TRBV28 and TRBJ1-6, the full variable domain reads DVKVTQSSRYLVKRTGEKVFLECVQDMDHENMFWYRQDPGLGLRLIYFSYDVKMKEKGDIPEGYSVSREKKERFSLILESASTNQTSMYLCASSLKPGWTGFAPLHFGNGTRLTVT.